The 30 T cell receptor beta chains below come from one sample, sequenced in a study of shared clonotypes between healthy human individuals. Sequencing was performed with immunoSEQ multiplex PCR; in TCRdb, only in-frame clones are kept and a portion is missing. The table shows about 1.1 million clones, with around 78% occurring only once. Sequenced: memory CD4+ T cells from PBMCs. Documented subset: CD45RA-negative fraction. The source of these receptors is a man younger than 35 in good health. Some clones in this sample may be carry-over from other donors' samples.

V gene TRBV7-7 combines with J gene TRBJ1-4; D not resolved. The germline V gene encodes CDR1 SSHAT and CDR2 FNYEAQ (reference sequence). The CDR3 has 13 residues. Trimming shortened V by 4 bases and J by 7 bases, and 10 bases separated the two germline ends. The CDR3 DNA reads TGTGCCAGCAGCTCCTCGCGGGGTGAAAAACTGTTTTTT. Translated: CASSSSRGEKLFF.

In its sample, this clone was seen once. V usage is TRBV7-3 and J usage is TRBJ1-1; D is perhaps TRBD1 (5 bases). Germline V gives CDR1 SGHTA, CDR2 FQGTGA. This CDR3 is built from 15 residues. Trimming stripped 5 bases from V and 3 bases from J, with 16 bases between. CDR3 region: CASSARPGTDTEAFF. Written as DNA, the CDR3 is TGTGCCAGCAGCGCCCGACCCGGGACCGACACTGAAGCTTTCTTT. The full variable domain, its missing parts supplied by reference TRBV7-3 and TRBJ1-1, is GAGVSQTPSNKVTEKGKYVELRCDPISGHTALYWYRQSLGQGPEFLIYFQGTGAADDSGLPNDRFFAVRPEGSVSTLKIQRTERGDSAVYLCASSARPGTDTEAFFGQGTRLTVV.

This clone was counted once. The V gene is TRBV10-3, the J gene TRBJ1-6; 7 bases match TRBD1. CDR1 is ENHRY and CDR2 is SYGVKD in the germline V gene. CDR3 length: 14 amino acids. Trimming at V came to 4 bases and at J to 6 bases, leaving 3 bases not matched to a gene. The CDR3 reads CAISGQGVNSPLHF. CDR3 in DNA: TGTGCCATCAGTGGGCAGGGGGTTAATTCACCCCTCCACTTT.

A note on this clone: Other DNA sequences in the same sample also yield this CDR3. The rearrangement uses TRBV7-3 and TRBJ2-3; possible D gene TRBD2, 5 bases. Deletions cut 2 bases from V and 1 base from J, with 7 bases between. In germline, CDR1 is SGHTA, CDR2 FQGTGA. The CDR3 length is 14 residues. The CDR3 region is CASSLGGRTDTQYF. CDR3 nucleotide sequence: TGTGCCAGCAGCTTAGGAGGACGCACAGATACGCAGTATTTT.

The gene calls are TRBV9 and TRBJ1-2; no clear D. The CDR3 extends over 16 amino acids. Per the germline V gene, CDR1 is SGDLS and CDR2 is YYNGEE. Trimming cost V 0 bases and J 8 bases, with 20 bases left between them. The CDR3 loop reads CASSVALSSGKRGYTF. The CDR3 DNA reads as TGTGCCAGCAGCGTAGCCCTTTCGAGCGGGAAACGAGGCTACACCTTC.

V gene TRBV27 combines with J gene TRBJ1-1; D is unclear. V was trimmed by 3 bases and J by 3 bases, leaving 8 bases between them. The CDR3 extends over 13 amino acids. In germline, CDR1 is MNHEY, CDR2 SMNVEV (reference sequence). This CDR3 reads CASSLDRYTEAFF. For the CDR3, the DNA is TGTGCCAGCAGTTTGGACCGCTACACTGAAGCTTTCTTT.

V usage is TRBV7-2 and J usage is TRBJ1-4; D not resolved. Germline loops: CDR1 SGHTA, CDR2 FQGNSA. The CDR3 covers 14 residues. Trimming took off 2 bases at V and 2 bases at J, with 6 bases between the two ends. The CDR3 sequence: CASSLSGTNEKLFF. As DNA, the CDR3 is TGTGCCAGCAGCTTATCGGGGACTAATGAAAAACTGTTTTTT.

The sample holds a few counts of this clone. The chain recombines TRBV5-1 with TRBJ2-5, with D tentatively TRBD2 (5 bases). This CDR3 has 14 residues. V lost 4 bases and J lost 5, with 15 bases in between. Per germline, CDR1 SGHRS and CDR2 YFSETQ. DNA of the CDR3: TGCGCCAGCAGCGCGGGTGGGCTGCCGGAGACCCAGTACTTC. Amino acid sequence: CASSAGGLPETQYF.

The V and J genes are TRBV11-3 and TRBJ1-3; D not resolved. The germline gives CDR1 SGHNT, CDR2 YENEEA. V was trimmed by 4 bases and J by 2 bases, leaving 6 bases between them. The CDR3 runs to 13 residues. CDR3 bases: TGTGCCAGCAGCTATAGGGCTGGAAACACCATATATTTT. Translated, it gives CASSYRAGNTIYF.

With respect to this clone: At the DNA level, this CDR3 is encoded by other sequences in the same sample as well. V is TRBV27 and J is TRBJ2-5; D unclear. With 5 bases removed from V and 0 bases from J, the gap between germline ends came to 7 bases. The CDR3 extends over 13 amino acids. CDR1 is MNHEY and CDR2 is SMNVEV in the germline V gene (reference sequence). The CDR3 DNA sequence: TGTGCCAGCAGTCTAAAGTACCAAGAGACCCAGTACTTC. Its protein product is CASSLKYQETQYF.

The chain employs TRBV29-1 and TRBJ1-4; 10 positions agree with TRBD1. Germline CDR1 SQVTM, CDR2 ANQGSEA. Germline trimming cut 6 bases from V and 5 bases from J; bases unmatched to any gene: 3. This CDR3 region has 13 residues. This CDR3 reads CSVLDRGNEKLFF. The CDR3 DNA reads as TGCAGCGTCCTGGACAGGGGGAATGAAAAACTGTTTTTT. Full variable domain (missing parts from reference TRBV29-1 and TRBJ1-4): SAVISQKPSRDICQRGTSLTIQCQVDSQVTMMFWYRQQPGQSLTLIATANQGSEATYESGFVIDKFPISRPNLTFSTLTVSNMSPEDSSIYLCSVLDRGNEKLFFGSGTQLSVL.

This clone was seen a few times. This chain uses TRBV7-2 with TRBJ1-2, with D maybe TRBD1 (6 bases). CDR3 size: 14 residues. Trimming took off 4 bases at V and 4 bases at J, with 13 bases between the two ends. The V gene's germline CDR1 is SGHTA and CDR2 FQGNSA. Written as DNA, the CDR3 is TGTGCCAGCAGCTCAATTACGGGGGCCTATGGCTACACCTTC. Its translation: CASSSITGAYGYTF.

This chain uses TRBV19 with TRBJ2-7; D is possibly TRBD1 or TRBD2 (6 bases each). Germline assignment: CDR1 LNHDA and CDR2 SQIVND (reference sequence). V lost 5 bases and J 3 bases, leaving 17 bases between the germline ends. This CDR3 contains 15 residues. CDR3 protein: CASSGGPDRGYEQYF. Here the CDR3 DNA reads TGTGCCAGTAGTGGGGGGCCAGACCGAGGCTACGAGCAGTACTTC.

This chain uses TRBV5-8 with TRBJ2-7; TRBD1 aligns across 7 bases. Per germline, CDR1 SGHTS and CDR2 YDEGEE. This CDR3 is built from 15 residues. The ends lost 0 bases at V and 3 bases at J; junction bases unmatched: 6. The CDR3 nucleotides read TGTGCCAGCAGCTTGGCCTGGAGACAGGGCTACGAGCAGTACTTC. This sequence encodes CASSLAWRQGYEQYF.

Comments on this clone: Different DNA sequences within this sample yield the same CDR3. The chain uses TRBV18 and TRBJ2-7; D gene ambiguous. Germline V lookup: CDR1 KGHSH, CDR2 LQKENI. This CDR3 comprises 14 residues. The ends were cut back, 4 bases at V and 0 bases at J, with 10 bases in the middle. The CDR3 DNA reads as TGTGCCAGCTCACGAGCCGGCGGCTCCTACGAGCAGTACTTC. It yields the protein CASSRAGGSYEQYF.

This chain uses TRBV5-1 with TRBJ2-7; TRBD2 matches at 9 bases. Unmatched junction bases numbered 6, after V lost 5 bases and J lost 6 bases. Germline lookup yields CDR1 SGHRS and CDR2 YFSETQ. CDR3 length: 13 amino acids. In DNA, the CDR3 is TGCGCCAGCAGAGCGGGAGGACGGGCCGAGCAGTACTTC. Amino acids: CASRAGGRAEQYF.

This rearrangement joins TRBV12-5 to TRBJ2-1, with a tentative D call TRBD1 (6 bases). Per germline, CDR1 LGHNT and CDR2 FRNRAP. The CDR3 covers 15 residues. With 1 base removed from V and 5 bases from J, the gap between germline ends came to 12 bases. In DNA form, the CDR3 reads TGTGCTAGTGGTTTGGGTCAGGGGATAGACAATGAGCAGTTCTTC. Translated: CASGLGQGIDNEQFF.

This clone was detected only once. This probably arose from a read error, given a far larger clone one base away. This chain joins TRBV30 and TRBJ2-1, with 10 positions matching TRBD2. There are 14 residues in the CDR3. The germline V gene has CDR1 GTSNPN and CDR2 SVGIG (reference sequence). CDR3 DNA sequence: TGTGCCTGGAGTACGGGACTAGCGACGGGGGAGCGGTTCTTC. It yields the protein CAWSTGLATGERFF.

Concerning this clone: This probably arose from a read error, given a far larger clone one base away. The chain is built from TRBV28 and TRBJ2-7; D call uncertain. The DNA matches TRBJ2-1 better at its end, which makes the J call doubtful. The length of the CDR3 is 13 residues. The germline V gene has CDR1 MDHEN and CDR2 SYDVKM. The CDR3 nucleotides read TGTGCCAGCAGTATCCCCGGTTTCGGCGAGCAGTTCTTC. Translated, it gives CASSIPGFGEQFF.

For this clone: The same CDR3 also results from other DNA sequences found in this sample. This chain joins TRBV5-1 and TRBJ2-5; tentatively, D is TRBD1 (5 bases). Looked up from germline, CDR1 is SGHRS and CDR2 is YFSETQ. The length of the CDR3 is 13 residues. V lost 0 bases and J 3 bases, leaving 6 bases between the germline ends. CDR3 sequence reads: CASSLAGKETQYF. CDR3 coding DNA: TGCGCCAGCAGCTTGGCAGGGAAAGAGACCCAGTACTTC. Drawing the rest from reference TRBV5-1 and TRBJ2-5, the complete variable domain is KAGVTQTPRYLIKTRGQQVTLSCSPISGHRSVSWYQQTPGQGLQFLFEYFSETQRNKGNFPGRFSGRQFSNSRSEMNVSTLELGDSALYLCASSLAGKETQYFGPGTRLLVL.

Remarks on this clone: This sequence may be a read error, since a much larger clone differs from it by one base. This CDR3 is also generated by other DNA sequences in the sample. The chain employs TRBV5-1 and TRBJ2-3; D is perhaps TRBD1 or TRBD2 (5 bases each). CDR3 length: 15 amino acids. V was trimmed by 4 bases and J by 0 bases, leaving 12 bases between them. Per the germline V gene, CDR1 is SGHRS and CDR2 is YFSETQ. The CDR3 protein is CASSTSGTSTDTQYF. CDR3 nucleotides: TGCGCCAGCAGCACATCCGGGACCAGCACAGATACGCAGTATTTT.

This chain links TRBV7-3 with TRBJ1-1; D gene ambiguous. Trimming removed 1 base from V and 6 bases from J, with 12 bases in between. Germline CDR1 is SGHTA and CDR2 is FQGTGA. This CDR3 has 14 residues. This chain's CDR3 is CASSLRPTSSEAFF. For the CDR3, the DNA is TGTGCCAGCAGCTTAAGACCCACTTCTTCTGAAGCTTTCTTT.

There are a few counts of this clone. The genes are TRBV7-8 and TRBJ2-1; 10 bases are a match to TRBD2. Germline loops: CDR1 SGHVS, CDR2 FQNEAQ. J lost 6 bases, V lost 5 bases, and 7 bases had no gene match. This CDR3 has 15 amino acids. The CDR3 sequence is CASSHLAGVGNEQFF. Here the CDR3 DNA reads TGTGCCAGCAGCCACCTAGCGGGAGTTGGCAATGAGCAGTTCTTC.

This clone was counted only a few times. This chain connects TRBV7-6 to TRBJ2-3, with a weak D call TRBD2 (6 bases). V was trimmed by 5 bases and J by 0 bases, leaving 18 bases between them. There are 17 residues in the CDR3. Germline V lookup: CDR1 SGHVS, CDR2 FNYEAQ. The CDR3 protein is CASSLDGSAASTDTQYF. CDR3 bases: TGTGCCAGCAGCCTAGACGGGAGCGCCGCTAGCACAGATACGCAGTATTTT.

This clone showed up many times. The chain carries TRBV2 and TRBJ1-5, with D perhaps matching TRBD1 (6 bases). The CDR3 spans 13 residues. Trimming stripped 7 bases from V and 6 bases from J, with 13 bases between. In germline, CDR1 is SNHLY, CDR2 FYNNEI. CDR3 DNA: TGTGCCAGCACCCGGGGGCCACGTCAGCCCCAGCATTTT. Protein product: CASTRGPRQPQHF.

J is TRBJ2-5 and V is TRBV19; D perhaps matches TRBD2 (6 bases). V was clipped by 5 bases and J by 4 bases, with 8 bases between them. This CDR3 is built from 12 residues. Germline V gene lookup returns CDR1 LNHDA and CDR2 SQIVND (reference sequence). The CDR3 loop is CASSPGGETQYF. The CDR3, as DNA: TGTGCCAGTAGTCCCGGGGGAGAGACCCAGTACTTC.

This chain's CDR3 is CAISESTAAGEQYF. The DNA of the CDR3 is TGTGCCATCAGTGAGTCCACAGCAGCGGGCGAGCAGTACTTC. The gene calls are TRBV10-3 and TRBJ2-7, with D maybe TRBD2 (6 bases). The CDR3 consists of 14 residues. V lost 0 bases to trimming and J lost 6 bases, with 12 bases between them. Per the germline V gene, CDR1 is ENHRY and CDR2 is SYGVKD.

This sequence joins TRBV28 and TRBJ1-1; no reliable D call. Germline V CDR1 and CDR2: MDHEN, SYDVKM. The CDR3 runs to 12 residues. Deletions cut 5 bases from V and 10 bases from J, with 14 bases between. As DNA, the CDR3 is TGTGCCAGCAGTCCACTAGAGCAGGTAGCTTTCTTT. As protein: CASSPLEQVAFF.

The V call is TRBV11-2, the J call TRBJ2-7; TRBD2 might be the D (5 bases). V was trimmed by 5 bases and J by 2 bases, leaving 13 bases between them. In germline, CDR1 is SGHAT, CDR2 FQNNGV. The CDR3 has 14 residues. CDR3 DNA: TGTGCCAGCAGCCCTAGGACTGCGACCTACGAGCAGTACTTC. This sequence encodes CASSPRTATYEQYF.

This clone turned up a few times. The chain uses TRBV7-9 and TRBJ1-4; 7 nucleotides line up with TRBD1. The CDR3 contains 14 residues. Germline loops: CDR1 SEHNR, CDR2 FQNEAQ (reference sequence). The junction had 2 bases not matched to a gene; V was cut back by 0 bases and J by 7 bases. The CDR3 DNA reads TGTGCCAGCAGCTTAGCCGCAGGGGGTGAAAAACTGTTTTTT. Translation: CASSLAAGGEKLFF.